One and the same sample provided the 19 T cell receptor beta chains below, sequenced in a study of PD-1 blockade in classical Hodgkin lymphoma. Here immunoSEQ multiplex PCR was the method, and the copy in TCRdb shows in-frame clones only, minus some. The table includes roughly 150,000 clones, around four fifths detected once. Brentuximab vedotin exposure varied among the patients, all of whom had relapsed after autologous stem cell transplantation. The sequencing here drew on peripheral blood mononuclear cells (PBMCs), taken before the second cycle of nivolumab. Source of these receptors: a human donor with classical Hodgkin lymphoma.

The CDR3 nucleotides are TGTGCCAGCAGTGAATACCATTTCAGGGACCCAGCCAAAAACATTCAGTACTTC. This codes for CASSEYHFRDPAKNIQYF. This chain uses TRBV6-1 with TRBJ2-4; either TRBD1 or TRBD2 may supply D (5 bases each). The germline V gene encodes CDR1 MNHNS and CDR2 SASEGT. This CDR3 spans 18 amino acids. V was shortened by 2 bases and J by 0 bases, with 17 bases between the two germline ends.

This clone was detected once. This chain links TRBV4-3 with TRBJ2-7; 8 nucleotides agree with TRBD2. This CDR3 spans 13 amino acids. The V gene's germline CDR1 is LGHNA and CDR2 YSLEER. Trimming removed 4 bases from V and 9 bases from J; junction bases left unmatched: 8. The CDR3 sequence is CASSPGLGHAQYF. The CDR3 DNA is TGCGCCAGCAGCCCGGGACTAGGTCATGCGCAGTACTTC.

The V gene is TRBV13, the J gene TRBJ2-7; the match to TRBD1 covers 9 bases. V gave up 1 base and J gave up 6 bases; unmatched junction bases: 4. This CDR3 contains 14 residues. Germline values: CDR1 PRHDT, CDR2 FYEKMQ (reference sequence). The CDR3 DNA follows: TGTGCCAGCAGCTTAGAGGGACAGGGTAGCGAGCAGTACTTC. It translates to CASSLEGQGSEQYF.

The chain joins TRBV6-5 to TRBJ2-7; no clear D. This CDR3 is 11 amino acids long. The germline V gene has CDR1 MNHEY and CDR2 SVGAGI. Trimming removed 6 bases from V and 5 bases from J, with 8 bases in between. This chain's CDR3 is CASRRAHEQYF. Here the CDR3 DNA reads TGTGCCAGCAGAAGGGCCCACGAGCAGTACTTC.

This chain connects TRBV6-6 to TRBJ2-2; no clear D gene. The CDR3 has 13 residues. Looked up from germline, CDR1 is MNHNY and CDR2 is SVGAGI (reference sequence). V was clipped by 6 bases and J by 3 bases, with 8 bases between them. CDR3 DNA: TGTGCCAGCAGCCTAATTGACACCGGGGAGCTGTTTTTT. Encoded protein: CASSLIDTGELFF.

V is TRBV5-4 and J is TRBJ1-2; TRBD1 matches 9 bases. CDR1 and CDR2 from the germline V gene are SGHNT and YYREEE (reference sequence). Losses at the gene ends were 6 bases for V and 4 bases for J; bases not matched to a gene: 13. This CDR3 spans 16 amino acids. CDR3 DNA sequence: TGTGCCAGCACCATCGACCCCGGGACAGGGACCTATGGCTACACCTTC. This translates into CASTIDPGTGTYGYTF.

This sequence joins TRBV5-1 and TRBJ2-6; the match to TRBD2 covers 8 bases. This CDR3 is 17 amino acids long. Germline-derived CDR1 and CDR2 are SGHRS and YFSETQ. With 1 base clipped from V and 0 bases from J, the junction kept 3 bases outside the gene matches. This chain's CDR3 is CASSLLAGPSGANVLTF. The CDR3, as DNA: TGCGCCAGCAGCTTGCTAGCGGGTCCCTCTGGGGCCAACGTCCTGACTTTC.

The genes are TRBV7-2 and TRBJ2-7; D remains ambiguous. V lost 4 bases and J 3 bases, leaving 10 bases between the germline ends. CDR3 size: 13 residues. Germline V gene data show CDR1 as SGHTA and CDR2 as FQGNSA. CDR3 in DNA: TGTGCCAGCAGCTCCCATGGCGGCTACGAGCAGTACTTC. This translates into CASSSHGGYEQYF.

The chain is built from TRBV9 and TRBJ2-4; 9 bases fit TRBD1. V was pared by 3 bases and J by 6 bases, with 4 bases of the junction left unmatched. Germline V CDR1 and CDR2: SGDLS, YYNGEE. The CDR3 is made up of 14 amino acids. CDR3 in DNA: TGTGCCAGCAGCGGAGGACAGGGGTCAAACATTCAGTACTTC. Translation: CASSGGQGSNIQYF.

The chain links TRBV5-4 to TRBJ1-1; the D is unclear. This CDR3 comprises 13 residues. Trimming took off 0 bases at V and 8 bases at J, with 11 bases between the two ends. CDR1 is SGHNT, CDR2 YYREEE, per germline (reference sequence). The CDR3 nucleotides are TGTGCCAGCAGCTTGGACCAACCCAACGAAGCTTTCTTT. The encoded protein is CASSLDQPNEAFF.

The sample holds one count of this clone. V and J are TRBV7-9 and TRBJ2-3; no definite D call. CDR1 is SEHNR and CDR2 is FQNEAQ in the germline V gene (reference sequence). V was shortened by 5 bases and J by 6 bases, with 6 bases between the two germline ends. The CDR3 runs 11 residues. CDR3 protein: CASSQEDTQYF. The CDR3 DNA reads TGTGCCAGCAGCCAAGAGGATACGCAGTATTTT.

This clone was recorded only once. This chain joins TRBV21-1 and TRBJ2-5; the table gives TRBD1 as D, unverified against the DNA. TRBV21-1 is tagged as a pseudogene. This CDR3 region has 15 residues. The DNA for the CDR3 is TGTGCCAGCAGCAAAGAAACAGGGGGCGAAGAGACCCAGTACTTC. Protein sequence: CASSKETGGEETQYF.

J is TRBJ1-2 and V is TRBV28; D is perhaps TRBD1 (5 bases). V lost 1 base, J lost 0 bases, and 18 bases lay in between. This CDR3 spans 18 amino acids. Germline V gene sequence: CDR1 MDHEN, CDR2 SYDVKM. This chain's CDR3 is CASSLLGRGLGSNYGYTF. The CDR3, as DNA: TGTGCCAGCAGTTTATTGGGGAGGGGATTAGGGTCTAACTATGGCTACACCTTC.

This clone was seen more than once but under ten times. The chain has TRBV6-6 and TRBJ1-5, with D uncertain. Germline V lookup: CDR1 MNHNY, CDR2 SVGAGI (reference sequence). With 3 bases removed from V and 2 bases from J, the gap between germline ends came to 11 bases. The CDR3 length is 15 residues. Written as DNA, the CDR3 is TGTGCCAGCAGTTATCCACAGTCGGGCAATCAGCCCCAGCATTTT. This sequence encodes CASSYPQSGNQPQHF.

This rearrangement joins TRBV5-1 to TRBJ1-1; D not resolved. The CDR3 is 14 residues long. Deletions cut 4 bases from V and 0 bases from J, with 10 bases between. Germline values: CDR1 SGHRS, CDR2 YFSETQ. CDR3 in amino acids: CASSGHSLNTEAFF. Here the CDR3 DNA reads TGCGCCAGCAGCGGTCACTCGCTGAACACTGAAGCTTTCTTT. Variable domain in full (rest from reference TRBV5-1 and TRBJ1-1): KAGVTQTPRYLIKTRGQQVTLSCSPISGHRSVSWYQQTPGQGLQFLFEYFSETQRNKGNFPGRFSGRQFSNSRSEMNVSTLELGDSALYLCASSGHSLNTEAFFGQGTRLTVV.

This clone was detected only a few times. The gene calls are TRBV7-7 and TRBJ2-5; the D is unclear. CDR1 is SSHAT and CDR2 is FNYEAQ in the germline V gene (reference sequence). V was trimmed by 4 bases and J by 2 bases, leaving 5 bases between them. The CDR3 totals 12 residues. The CDR3 DNA reads as TGTGCCAGCAGCTCCGGGCAAGAGACCCAGTACTTC. It is translated as CASSSGQETQYF.

This chain connects TRBV19 to TRBJ2-2; D gene unclear. This CDR3 region has 12 residues. The germline V gene encodes CDR1 LNHDA and CDR2 SQIVND (reference sequence). V shed 7 bases and J shed 6 bases, with 9 bases lying between them. The CDR3 reads CASTFTAGELFF. The CDR3 DNA follows: TGTGCCAGTACCTTTACCGCCGGGGAGCTGTTTTTT.

The chain has TRBV19 and TRBJ1-1; D ambiguous. Germline CDR1 is LNHDA and CDR2 is SQIVND (reference sequence). This CDR3 contains 14 residues. V was trimmed by 4 bases and J by 3 bases, leaving 12 bases between them. The CDR3 protein is CASSNGVSDTEAFF. The CDR3, as DNA: TGTGCCAGTAGTAATGGGGTCTCGGACACTGAAGCTTTCTTT.

The chain carries TRBV10-3 and TRBJ2-3; D not certain. V was cut by 6 bases and J by 4 bases, with 8 bases left in between. The CDR3 has 12 amino acids. CDR1 and CDR2 from the germline V gene are ENHRY and SYGVKD. CDR3 amino acids: CAIRLDPDTQYF. The CDR3 nucleotides read TGTGCCATCAGATTGGACCCAGATACGCAGTATTTT.